Listed below are T cell receptor beta chains from one sample, sequenced in a study of OX40 agonist ivuxolimab in advanced cancers. The data were produced by immunoSEQ multiplex PCR, yet TCRdb's version contains in-frame clones alone and is incomplete. This sample has about 81,000 clones, with roughly four fifths found just once. The sequences come from CD4+ or CD8+ T cells sorted from blood, collected in a trial of the OX40 agonist ivuxolimab. Receptors originate from an adult with an advanced solid tumor such as melanoma, head and neck, liver or kidney cancer. Both conserved end residues are part of each CDR3. A D gene is named only where the DNA matches it firmly. A clone size is listed for some rows: how often the clone was seen (once, few, many), or a class if it is expanded.

V gene	J gene	CDR3 length	clone size	D gene	CDR3 protein	CDR3 DNA
TRBV28	TRBJ2-6	15	.	.	CASSPGVRGANVLTF	TGTGCCAGCAGCCCAGGGGTAAGGGGGGCCAACGTCCTGACTTTC
TRBV7-9	TRBJ2-2	15	.	TRBD2	CASSLPGGNTGELFF	TGTGCCAGCAGCTTGCCGGGAGGTAACACCGGGGAGCTGTTTTTT
TRBV4-2	TRBJ2-5	18	.	.	CASSQEHLAQGSGETQYF	TGTGCCAGCAGCCAAGAACATTTGGCGCAGGGGTCGGGAGAGACCCAGTACTTC
TRBV14	TRBJ1-3	15	.	.	CASSRDSFSGNTIYF	TGTGCCAGCAGCCGTGACAGTTTCTCTGGAAACACCATATATTTT
TRBV4-1	TRBJ1-6	14	once	.	CASSQDSAVSPLHF	TGCGCCAGCAGCCAAGATTCTGCGGTTTCACCCCTCCACTTT
TRBV28	TRBJ1-4	12	.	.	CASSTTNEKLFF	TGTGCCAGCAGTACGACTAATGAAAAACTGTTTTTT
TRBV6-5	TRBJ2-7	16	.	TRBD1	CASSSPSGTGPREQYF	TGTGCCAGCAGTTCTCCTTCCGGGACAGGGCCAAGAGAGCAGTACTTC
TRBV28	TRBJ1-1	15	.	TRBD1	CASSWADRANTEAFF	TGTGCCAGCAGTTGGGCGGACAGGGCGAACACTGAAGCTTTCTTT
TRBV18	TRBJ1-4	16	.	.	CASSLPPRGVEEKLFF	TGTGCCAGCTCACTCCCCCCCAGGGGAGTAGAGGAAAAACTGTTTTTT
TRBV12-5	TRBJ1-1	15	.	.	CASGRWVGENTEAFF	TGTGCTAGTGGTCGATGGGTGGGGGAGAACACTGAAGCTTTCTTT
TRBV7-8	TRBJ1-1	18	once	TRBD1	CASSLAGQGNFMNTEAFF	TGTGCCAGCAGCTTAGCGGGACAGGGAAATTTTATGAACACTGAAGCTTTCTTT
TRBV9	TRBJ1-1	15	.	.	CASSPRPYFSTEAFF	TGTGCCAGCAGCCCAAGACCCTATTTTTCGACTGAAGCTTTCTTT
TRBV7-2	TRBJ2-3	14	few	.	CASSPEGGPDTQYF	TGTGCCAGCAGCCCCGAGGGAGGCCCAGATACGCAGTATTTT
TRBV5-8	TRBJ1-3	16	.	TRBD1	CASSLMGQGARNTIYF	TGTGCCAGCAGCTTGATGGGACAGGGGGCAAGAAACACCATATATTTT
TRBV2	TRBJ1-2	13	.	.	CASSQDYLRGYTF	TGTGCCAGCAGCCAGGACTACCTTCGGGGCTACACCTTC
TRBV19	TRBJ1-6	13	.	.	CASAQPPSSPLHF	TGTGCCAGTGCGCAACCCCCTTCTTCACCCCTCCACTTT
TRBV27	TRBJ1-1	15	.	TRBD1	CASSYQQGTNTEAFF	TGTGCCAGCAGCTACCAACAGGGGACGAACACTGAAGCTTTCTTT
TRBV9	TRBJ1-1	14	.	.	CASSVKGGSTEAFF	TGTGCCAGCAGCGTAAAGGGGGGGAGCACTGAAGCTTTCTTT
TRBV6-5	TRBJ1-6	12	few	.	CASGGRSQPLHF	TGTGCCAGCGGGGGACGGAGCCAACCCCTCCACTTT
TRBV7-8	TRBJ2-1	12	.	.	CASSSKDNEQFF	TGTGCCAGCAGCTCCAAGGACAATGAGCAGTTCTTC
TRBV5-1	TRBJ2-2	13	.	.	CASSLRDTGELFF	TGCGCCAGCAGCTTAAGGGACACCGGGGAGCTGTTTTTT
TRBV19	TRBJ2-1	15	.	TRBD2	CASGRREGGYNEQFF	TGTGCCAGTGGCCGCCGGGAGGGGGGGTACAATGAGCAGTTCTTC
TRBV27	TRBJ2-3	14	.	.	CASRARSNTDTQYF	TGTGCCAGCAGGGCGCGGTCCAACACAGATACGCAGTATTTT
TRBV29-1	TRBJ1-2	15	.	TRBD1	CSVQGTGGRNYGYTF	TGCAGCGTTCAAGGGACAGGGGGCCGCAACTATGGCTACACCTTC
TRBV19	TRBJ2-5	16	.	TRBD2	CASSIGGLAVGETQYF	TGTGCCAGTAGTATAGGGGGACTAGCAGTTGGAGAGACCCAGTACTTC
TRBV5-4	TRBJ2-1	13	.	.	CASSVVQGGEQFF	TGTGCCAGCAGCGTGGTACAGGGCGGGGAGCAGTTCTTC
TRBV27	TRBJ2-3	15	once	.	CASSHTGYGTDTQYF	TGTGCCAGCAGTCACACAGGGTACGGCACAGATACGCAGTATTTT
TRBV19	TRBJ2-4	15	.	.	CASSIGDGVMNIQYF	TGTGCCAGTAGTATCGGGGATGGGGTAATGAACATTCAGTACTTC
TRBV7-2	TRBJ2-7	13	.	.	CASRNVGKDEQYF	TGTGCCAGCAGAAATGTGGGGAAGGATGAGCAGTACTTC